This T cell receptor beta chain came from a study of blood T cell repertoires in COVID-19. The overall study: Collection of acute and convalescent COVID-19 samples took place in the United States, Italy and Spain. T cells, B-cell-depleted T cells, or PBMCs provided the cDNA or gDNA that served as material.

Original data processing: The assay estimated nucleated cells by amplifying reference gene primers. The assay was immunoSEQ multiplex PCR, and TCRdb's table has in-frame clones only and misses some. V and J calls and clone size follow that table, whereas D and trimming were derived from the DNA. The table lists 290,000 or so clones, roughly 90% of them singletons. Per germline, CDR1 MDHEN and CDR2 SYDVKM. The J segment lost 1 base and the V segment lost 4 bases, leaving 6 bases of the junction unmatched. This CDR3 is 15 amino acids long. Participant-reported clinical history was the basis for cohort assignment.

The material sequenced was PBMCs or T cells enriched from blood (not recorded which). V is TRBV28 and J is TRBJ1-1; 7 bases agree with TRBD1. This receptor was obtained from a woman aged 18-29 years with acute COVID-19. The CDR3 DNA sequence: TGTGCCAGCAGTTCGTGGGACAGATCGAACACTGAAGCTTTCTTT. Translating gives CASSSWDRSNTEAFF.